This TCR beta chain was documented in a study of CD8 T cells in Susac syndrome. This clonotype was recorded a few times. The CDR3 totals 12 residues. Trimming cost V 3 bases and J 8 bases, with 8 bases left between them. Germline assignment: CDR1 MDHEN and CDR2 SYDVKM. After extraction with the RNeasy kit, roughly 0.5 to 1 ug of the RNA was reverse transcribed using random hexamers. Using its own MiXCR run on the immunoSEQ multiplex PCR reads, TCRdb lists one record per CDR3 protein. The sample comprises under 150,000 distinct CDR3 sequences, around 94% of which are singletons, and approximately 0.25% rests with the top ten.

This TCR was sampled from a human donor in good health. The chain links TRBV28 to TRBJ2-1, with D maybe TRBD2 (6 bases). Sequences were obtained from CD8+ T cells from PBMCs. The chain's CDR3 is CASSLEGYEQFF. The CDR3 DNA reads TGTGCCAGCAGTTTGGAGGGATATGAGCAGTTCTTC.